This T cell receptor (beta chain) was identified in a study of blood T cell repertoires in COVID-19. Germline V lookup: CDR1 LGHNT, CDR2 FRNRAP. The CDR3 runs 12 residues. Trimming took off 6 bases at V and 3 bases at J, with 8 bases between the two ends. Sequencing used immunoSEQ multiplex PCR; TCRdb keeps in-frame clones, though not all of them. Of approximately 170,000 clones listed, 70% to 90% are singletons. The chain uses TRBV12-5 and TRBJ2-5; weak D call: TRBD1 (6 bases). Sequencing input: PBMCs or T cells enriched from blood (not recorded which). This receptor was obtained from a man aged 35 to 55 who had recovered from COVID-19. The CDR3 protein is CASGRTEETQYF. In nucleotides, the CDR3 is TGTGCTAGTGGCCGGACAGAAGAGACCCAGTACTTC.